The T cell receptor (beta chain) under discussion was sequenced for a study of blood T cell repertoires in COVID-19. TCRdb's table, derived via immunoSEQ multiplex PCR, lists solely in-frame clones and lacks some. The repertoire consists of roughly 20,000 clones, with about 85% occurring once and the leading ten covering roughly 31%. From germline, CDR1 is SGHAT and CDR2 FQNNGV. The CDR3 length is 13 residues. Trimming shortened V by 6 bases and J by 5 bases, and 11 bases separated the two germline ends. The TCR sequence derives from a human donor with active COVID-19. The donor label of this sample is uncertain. The genes are TRBV11-2 and TRBJ1-5, with D perhaps TRBD1 (5 bases). The specimen was peripheral blood. This CDR3 is CASSSDSHQPQHF. DNA of the CDR3: TGTGCCAGCAGTTCCGACAGTCATCAGCCCCAGCATTTT.